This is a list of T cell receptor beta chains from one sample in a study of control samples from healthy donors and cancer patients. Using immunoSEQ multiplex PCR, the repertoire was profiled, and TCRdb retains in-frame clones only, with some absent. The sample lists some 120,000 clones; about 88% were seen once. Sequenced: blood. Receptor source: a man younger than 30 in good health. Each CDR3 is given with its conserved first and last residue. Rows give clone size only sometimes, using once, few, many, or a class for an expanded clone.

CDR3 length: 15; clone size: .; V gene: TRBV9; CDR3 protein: CASSPGVTQTHEQYF
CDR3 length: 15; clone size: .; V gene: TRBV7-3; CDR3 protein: CASSLASLSGEKLFF
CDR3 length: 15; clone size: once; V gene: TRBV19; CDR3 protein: CASSIVGSKHQPQHF
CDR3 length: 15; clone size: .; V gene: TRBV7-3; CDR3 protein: CASSRTGGYNSPLHF
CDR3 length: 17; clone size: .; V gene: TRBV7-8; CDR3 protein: CASSHSGVGRRGTEAFF
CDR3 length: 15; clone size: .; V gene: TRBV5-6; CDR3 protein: CASSLAGGSPYGYTF
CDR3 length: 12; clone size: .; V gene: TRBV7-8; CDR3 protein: CASSLGRAEAFF
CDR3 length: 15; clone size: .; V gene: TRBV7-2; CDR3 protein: CASSVPGQGGTEAFF
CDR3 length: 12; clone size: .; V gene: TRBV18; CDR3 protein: CASSGYRGEQYF
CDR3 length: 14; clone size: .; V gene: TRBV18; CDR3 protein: CASSPPGRNTEAFF
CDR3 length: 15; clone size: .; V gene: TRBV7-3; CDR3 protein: CASSLTLGGYSEQFF
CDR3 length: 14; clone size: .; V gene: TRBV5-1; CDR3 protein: CASSWGAGIGEQFF
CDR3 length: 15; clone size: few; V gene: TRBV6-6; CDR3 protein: CASLGRLMGSYEQYF
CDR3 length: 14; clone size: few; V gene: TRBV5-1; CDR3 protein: CASSLDPGTETQYF
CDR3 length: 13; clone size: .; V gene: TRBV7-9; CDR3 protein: CASSSIGTAGYTF
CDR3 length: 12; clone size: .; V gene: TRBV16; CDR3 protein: CASSQTQITSTF
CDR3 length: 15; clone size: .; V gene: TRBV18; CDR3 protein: CASSPPGQGRNEQFF
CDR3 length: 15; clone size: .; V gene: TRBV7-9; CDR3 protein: CASSLGRGLRYEQYF
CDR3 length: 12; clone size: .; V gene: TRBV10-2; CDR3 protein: CAIDRENTEAFF
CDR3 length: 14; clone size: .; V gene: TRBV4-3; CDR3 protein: CASSQQRAKNIQYF
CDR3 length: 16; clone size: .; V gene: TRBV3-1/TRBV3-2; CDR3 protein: CASSQGDRDSRNTIYF
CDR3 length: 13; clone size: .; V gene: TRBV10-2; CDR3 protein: CASSLTADYGYTF
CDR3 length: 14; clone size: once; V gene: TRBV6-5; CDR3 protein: CASSYTPGRLEAFF
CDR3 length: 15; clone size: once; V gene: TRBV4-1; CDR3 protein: CASSQRPGEDYGYTF
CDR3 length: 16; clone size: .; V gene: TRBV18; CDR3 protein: CASSLLYRDEDYGYTF
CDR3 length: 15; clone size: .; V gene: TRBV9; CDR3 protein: CASSLRQFGTGELFF
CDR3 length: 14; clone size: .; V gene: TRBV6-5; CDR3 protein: CASRRTTGSTEAFF
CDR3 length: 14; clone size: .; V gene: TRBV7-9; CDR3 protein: CASSLEEGNQPQHF
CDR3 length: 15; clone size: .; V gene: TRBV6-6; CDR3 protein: CASSLEAGGTDTQYF
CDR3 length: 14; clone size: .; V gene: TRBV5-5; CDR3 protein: CASSIGTANTEAFF